This T cell receptor (beta chain) was sequenced for a study of cytomegalovirus exposure and HLA in healthy donors. 13 Jbeta primers and 60 Vbeta primers were used for the PCR. Assay used: immunoSEQ multiplex PCR; TCRdb lists only in-frame clones, some missing. Of 70,000 to 80,000 clones listed, about 78% are singletons. V lost 0 bases to trimming and J lost 0 bases, with 10 bases between them. Germline CDR1 and CDR2: SGDLS and YYNGEE. The CDR3 is made up of 16 amino acids. The chain is built from TRBV9 and TRBJ2-1; possibly TRBD2 for D (7 bases). Sequencing used PBMCs. This receptor was obtained from a woman in her thirties or forties in good health and CMV-seropositive. The CDR3 here is CASSVEGGSSYNEQFF. CDR3 nucleotides: TGTGCCAGCAGCGTAGAGGGGGGGAGCTCCTACAATGAGCAGTTCTTC.